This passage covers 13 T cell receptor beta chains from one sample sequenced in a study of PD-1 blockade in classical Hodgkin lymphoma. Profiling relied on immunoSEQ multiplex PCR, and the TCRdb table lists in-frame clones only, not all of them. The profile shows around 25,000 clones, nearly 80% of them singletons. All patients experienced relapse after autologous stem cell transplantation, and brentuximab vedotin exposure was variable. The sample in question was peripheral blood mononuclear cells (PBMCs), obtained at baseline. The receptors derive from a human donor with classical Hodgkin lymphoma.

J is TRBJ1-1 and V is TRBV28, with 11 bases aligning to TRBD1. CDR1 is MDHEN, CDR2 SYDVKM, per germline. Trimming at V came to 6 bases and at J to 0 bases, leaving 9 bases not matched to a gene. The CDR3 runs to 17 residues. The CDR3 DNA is TGTGCCAGCAGGCGGGACAGGGGGATTGTGATGAACACTGAAGCTTTCTTT. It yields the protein CASRRDRGIVMNTEAFF.

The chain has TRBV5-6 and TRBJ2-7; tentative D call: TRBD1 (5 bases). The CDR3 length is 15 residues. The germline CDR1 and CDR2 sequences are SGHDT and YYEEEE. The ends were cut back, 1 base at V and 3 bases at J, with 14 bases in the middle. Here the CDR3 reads CASSLIPGPLYEQYF. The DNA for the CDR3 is TGTGCCAGCAGCTTGATCCCAGGGCCTCTCTACGAGCAGTACTTC.

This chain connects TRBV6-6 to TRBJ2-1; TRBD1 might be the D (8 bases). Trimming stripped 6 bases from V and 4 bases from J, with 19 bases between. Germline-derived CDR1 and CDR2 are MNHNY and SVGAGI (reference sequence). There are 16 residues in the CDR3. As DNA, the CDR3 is TGTGCCAGCAGATTCGGACAGGGAGGGTCTTACAATGAGCAGTTCTTC. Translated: CASRFGQGGSYNEQFF.

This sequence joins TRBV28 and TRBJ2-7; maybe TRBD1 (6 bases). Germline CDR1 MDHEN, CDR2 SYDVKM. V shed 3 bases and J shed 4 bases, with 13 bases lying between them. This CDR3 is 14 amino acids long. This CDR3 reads CASSLGAGWYEQYF. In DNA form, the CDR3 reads TGTGCCAGCAGTTTGGGGGCAGGGTGGTACGAGCAGTACTTC.

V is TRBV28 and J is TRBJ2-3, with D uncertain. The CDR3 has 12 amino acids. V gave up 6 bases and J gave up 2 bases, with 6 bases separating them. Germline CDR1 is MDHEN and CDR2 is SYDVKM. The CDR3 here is CASSGDTDTQYF. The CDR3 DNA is TGTGCCAGCAGCGGTGACACAGATACGCAGTATTTT.

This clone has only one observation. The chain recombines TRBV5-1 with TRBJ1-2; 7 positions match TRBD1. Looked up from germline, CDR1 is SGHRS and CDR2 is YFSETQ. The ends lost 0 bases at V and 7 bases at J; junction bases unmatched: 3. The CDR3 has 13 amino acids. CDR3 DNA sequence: TGCGCCAGCAGCTTGGACAGGGGATCTGGCTACACCTTC. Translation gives CASSLDRGSGYTF.

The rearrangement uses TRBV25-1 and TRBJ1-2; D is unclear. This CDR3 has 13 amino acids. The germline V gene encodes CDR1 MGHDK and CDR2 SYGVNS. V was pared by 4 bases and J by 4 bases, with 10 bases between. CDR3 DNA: TGTGCCAGCAGTGTTGGGGAGGCCTATGGCTACACCTTC. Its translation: CASSVGEAYGYTF.

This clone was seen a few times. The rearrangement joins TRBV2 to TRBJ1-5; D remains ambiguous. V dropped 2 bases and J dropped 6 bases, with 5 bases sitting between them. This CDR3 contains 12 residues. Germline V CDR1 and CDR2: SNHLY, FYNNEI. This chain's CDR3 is CASSESRQPQHF. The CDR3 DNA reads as TGTGCCAGCAGTGAATCTCGTCAGCCCCAGCATTTT.

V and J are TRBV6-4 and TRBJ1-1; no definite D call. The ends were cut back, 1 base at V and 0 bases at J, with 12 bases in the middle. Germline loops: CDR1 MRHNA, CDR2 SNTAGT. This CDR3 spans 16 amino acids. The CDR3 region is CASSDWSTYMNTEAFF. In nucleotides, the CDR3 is TGTGCCAGCAGTGACTGGTCGACATACATGAACACTGAAGCTTTCTTT.

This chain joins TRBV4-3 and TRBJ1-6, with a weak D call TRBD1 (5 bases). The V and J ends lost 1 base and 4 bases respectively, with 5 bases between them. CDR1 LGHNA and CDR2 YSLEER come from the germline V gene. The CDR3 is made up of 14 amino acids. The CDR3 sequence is CASSQGGYNSPLHF. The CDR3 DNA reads TGCGCCAGCAGCCAAGGGGGGTATAATTCACCCCTCCACTTT.

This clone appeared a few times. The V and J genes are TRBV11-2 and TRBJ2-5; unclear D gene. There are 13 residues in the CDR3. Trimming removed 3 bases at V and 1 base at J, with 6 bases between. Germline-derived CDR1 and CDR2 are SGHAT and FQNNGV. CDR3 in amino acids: CASSFGSQETQYF. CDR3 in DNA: TGTGCCAGCAGCTTCGGCAGCCAAGAGACCCAGTACTTC.

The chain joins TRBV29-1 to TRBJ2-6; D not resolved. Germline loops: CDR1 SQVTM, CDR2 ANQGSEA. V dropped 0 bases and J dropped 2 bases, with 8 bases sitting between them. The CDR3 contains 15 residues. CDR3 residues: CSVEEARAGANVLTF. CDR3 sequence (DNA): TGCAGCGTTGAAGAAGCAAGGGCTGGGGCCAACGTCCTGACTTTC.

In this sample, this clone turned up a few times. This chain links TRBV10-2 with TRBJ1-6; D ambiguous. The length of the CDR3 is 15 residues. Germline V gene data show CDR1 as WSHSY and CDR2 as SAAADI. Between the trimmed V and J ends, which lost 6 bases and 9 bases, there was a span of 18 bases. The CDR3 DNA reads TGCGCCAGCAGCTACCTAGAGGGAAGGGTTTCACCCCTCCACTTT. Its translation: CASSYLEGRVSPLHF.